A selection of T cell receptor beta chains follows, all from one sample in a study of naive CD8 T cells in extremely preterm neonates. Assay: immunoSEQ multiplex PCR; the TCRdb copy retains only in-frame clones and omits some. Of about 7,900 clones detected, roughly 98% appear once; the ten largest clones hold roughly 2.9%. The sequencing sample was made of naive CD8+ T cells from blood. The receptor set was obtained from a human donor in good health. CDR3s include the opening cysteine and the closing phenylalanine or tryptophan. A D gene is named only where the DNA matches it firmly. A clone size is listed for some rows: how often the clone was seen (once, few, many), or a class if it is expanded.

cdr3_nt cdr3_aa d_call j_call v_call clone_size
TGTGCCAGCAGCTTAGAACTTTCCGGGGGGCCCCGGCAGACCCAGTACTTC CASSLELSGGPRQTQYF - TRBJ2-5 TRBV7-8 -
TGTGCCAGCAGCTACCACACAGGGCCCGTATCCTCTGGAAACACCATATATTTT CASSYHTGPVSSGNTIYF - TRBJ1-3 TRBV14 -
TGTGCCAGCACTCACGCAGGGGGAGAGAACACTGAAGCTTTCTTT CASTHAGGENTEAFF TRBD1 TRBJ1-1 TRBV2 -
TGTGCCAGCAGTCTTCAGGGGTGGAATGAGCAGTTCTTC CASSLQGWNEQFF - TRBJ2-1 TRBV27 -
TGTGCCAGCAGCCCGTCTGGGACAGGGGGCCACGAGCAGTACTTC CASSPSGTGGHEQYF TRBD1 TRBJ2-7 TRBV7-8 -
TGTGCCTGGGGGCACGGCAGCACTGAAGCTTTCTTT CAWGHGSTEAFF - TRBJ1-1 TRBV30 once
TGTGCCAGCAGTCCACACCAGGACAGGGTGGGCACTGAAGCTTTCTTT CASSPHQDRVGTEAFF TRBD1 TRBJ1-1 TRBV6-6 -
TGTGCCAGCAGCTTATGGTATCGGGGGAGCACAGATACGCAGTATTTT CASSLWYRGSTDTQYF - TRBJ2-3 TRBV13 -
TGCGCCAGCAGCTTGGTGGGACAGCACTCCGAGCAGTACTTC CASSLVGQHSEQYF TRBD1 TRBJ2-7 TRBV5-1 -
TGTGCCAGCAGCTTAGAATTATCCTGGACAGCTGGAAACACCATATATTTT CASSLELSWTAGNTIYF - TRBJ1-3 TRBV7-9 -
TGTGCCACCAGCAGAGTTACTAGCGGGAGATTGTCCCAGTACTTC CATSRVTSGRLSQYF TRBD2 TRBJ2-5 TRBV15 -
TGCGCCAGCAGCTTGGCAGGGGTAGACGAAGCTTTCTTT CASSLAGVDEAFF - TRBJ1-1 TRBV5-1 -
TGCAGCGTTGAAGATCGACAGGGTTTGGCGGGCTCTGGAAACACCATATATTTT CSVEDRQGLAGSGNTIYF TRBD1 TRBJ1-3 TRBV29-1 -
TGTGCCAGCAGCTTTTTAGGGGGACAGGATAACCTCTACGAGCAGTACTTC CASSFLGGQDNLYEQYF TRBD1 TRBJ2-7 TRBV5-8 -
TGTGCCAGCAGGCTAACAGGGGGAGGGAATCAGCCCCAGCATTTT CASRLTGGGNQPQHF TRBD1 TRBJ1-5 TRBV11-3 -
TGCGCCAGCAGCCAGCCGGGGTACCAAGAGACCCAGTACTTC CASSQPGYQETQYF - TRBJ2-5 TRBV4-1 -
TGTGCCAGCAGTGAAGCGCTTCGGGAAGCCAATCAGCCCCAGCATTTT CASSEALREANQPQHF - TRBJ1-5 TRBV2 -
TGTGCCAGCAGCCCACTAGCGGGGTTGAACAATGAGCAGTTCTTC CASSPLAGLNNEQFF TRBD2 TRBJ2-1 TRBV6-5 -
TGTGCCAGCAGCTTGGCCATTGAAGAGACCCAGTACTTC CASSLAIEETQYF - TRBJ2-5 TRBV5-6 -
TGTGCCAGCAGTGTTAAAGGGGAAGAGACCCAGTACTTC CASSVKGEETQYF - TRBJ2-5 TRBV6-1 -
TGTGCCAGCAGCTCCTCCGAGGGTCTGGGGATCTATGGCTACACCTTC CASSSSEGLGIYGYTF - TRBJ1-2 TRBV7-8 -
TGCGCCAGCAGCCAAGCGTTTAGGCGGGAGGGCCCTTCAGATACGCAGTATTTT CASSQAFRREGPSDTQYF TRBD2 TRBJ2-3 TRBV4-3 -
TGTGCCATCAGTGAGTCCGGGACAGGTGCCTATGGCTACACCTTC CAISESGTGAYGYTF TRBD1 TRBJ1-2 TRBV10-3 -